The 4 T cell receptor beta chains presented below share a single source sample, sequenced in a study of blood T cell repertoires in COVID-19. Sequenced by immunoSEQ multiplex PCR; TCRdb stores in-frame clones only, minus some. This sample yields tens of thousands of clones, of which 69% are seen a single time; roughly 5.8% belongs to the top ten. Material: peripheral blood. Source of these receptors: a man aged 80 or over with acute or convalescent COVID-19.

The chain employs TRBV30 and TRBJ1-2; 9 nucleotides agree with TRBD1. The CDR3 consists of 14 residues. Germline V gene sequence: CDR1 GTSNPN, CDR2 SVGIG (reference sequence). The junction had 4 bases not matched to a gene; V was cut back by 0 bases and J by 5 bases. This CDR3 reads CAWSVMDRGYGYTF. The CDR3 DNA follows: TGTGCCTGGAGTGTAATGGACAGGGGTTATGGCTACACCTTC.

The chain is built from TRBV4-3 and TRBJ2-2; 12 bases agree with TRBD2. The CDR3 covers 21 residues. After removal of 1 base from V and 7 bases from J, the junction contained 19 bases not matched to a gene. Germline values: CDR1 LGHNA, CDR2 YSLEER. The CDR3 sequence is CASSQAYLRTSGDQFRGELFF. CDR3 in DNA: TGCGCCAGCAGCCAAGCATACCTACGGACTAGCGGGGACCAGTTTCGCGGGGAGCTGTTTTTT.

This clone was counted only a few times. CDR3 loop: CATGGVGANVLTF. CDR3 DNA: TGTGCCACCGGGGGTGTTGGGGCCAACGTCCTGACTTTC. The V and J genes are TRBV6-5 and TRBJ2-6; perhaps TRBD2 as D (6 bases). Trimming took off 10 bases at V and 3 bases at J, with 10 bases between the two ends. There are 13 residues in the CDR3. Per the germline V gene, CDR1 is MNHEY and CDR2 is SVGAGI.

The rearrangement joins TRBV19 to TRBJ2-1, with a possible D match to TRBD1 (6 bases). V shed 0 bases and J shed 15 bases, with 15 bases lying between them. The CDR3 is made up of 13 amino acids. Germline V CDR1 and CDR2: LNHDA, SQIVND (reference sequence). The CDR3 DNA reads TGTGCCAGTAGTATAGAGCCAGGGGTAGTGCGGTTCTTC. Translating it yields CASSIEPGVVRFF.